This T cell receptor beta chain was found in a study of T cells in Graves' hyperthyroidism and ophthalmopathy. The germline gives CDR1 SGHRS, CDR2 YFSETQ. The CDR3 contains 19 residues. V lost 0 bases, J lost 2 bases, and 14 bases stayed unmatched. Amplified regions were TCR beta CDR3 sequences from RNA transcripts. The HTBI primer set was used in a first-round RT-PCR of the TCR CDR3. TCRdb recomputed calls from the multiplex PCR reads with MiXCR, one row per CDR3 protein. Among a few hundred thousand distinct CDR3 sequences listed, around an eighth were seen once. Graves' hyperthyroidism was deemed stable absent ophthalmopathy progression within 18 months. Overall study findings and caveats: Most thyroid clonotypes that were expanded above 0.001 also turned up in blood. The model made its ophthalmopathy prediction, and onset followed a median about 5.9 months later.

A few counts support this clonotype. The antigen is not known. The gene calls are TRBV5-1 and TRBJ1-3; the match to TRBD1 covers 7 bases. This sequence was found in a woman aged 18-29 years with Graves' hyperthyroidism. Material: blood. This CDR3 is CASSLAGGQASLAGNTIYF. The CDR3 DNA is TGCGCCAGCAGCTTGGCGGGCGGACAGGCTAGTCTGGCTGGAAACACCATATATTTT.